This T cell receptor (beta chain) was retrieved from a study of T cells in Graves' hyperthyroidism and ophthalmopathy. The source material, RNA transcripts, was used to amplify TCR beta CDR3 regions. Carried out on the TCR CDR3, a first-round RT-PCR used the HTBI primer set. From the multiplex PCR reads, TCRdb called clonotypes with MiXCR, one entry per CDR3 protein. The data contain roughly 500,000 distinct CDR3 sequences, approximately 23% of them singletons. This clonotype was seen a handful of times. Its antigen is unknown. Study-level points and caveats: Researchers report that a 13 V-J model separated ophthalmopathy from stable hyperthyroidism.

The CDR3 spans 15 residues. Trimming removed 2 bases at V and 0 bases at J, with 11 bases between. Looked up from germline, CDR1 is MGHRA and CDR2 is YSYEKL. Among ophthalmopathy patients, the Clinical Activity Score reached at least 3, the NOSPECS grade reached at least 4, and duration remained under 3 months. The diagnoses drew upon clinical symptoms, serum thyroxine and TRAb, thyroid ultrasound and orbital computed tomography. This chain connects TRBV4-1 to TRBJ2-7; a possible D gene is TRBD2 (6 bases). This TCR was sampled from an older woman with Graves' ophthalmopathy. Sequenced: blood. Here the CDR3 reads CASSQSPSASYEQYF. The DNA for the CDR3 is TGCGCCAGCAGCCAATCGCCTAGCGCCTCCTACGAGCAGTACTTC.